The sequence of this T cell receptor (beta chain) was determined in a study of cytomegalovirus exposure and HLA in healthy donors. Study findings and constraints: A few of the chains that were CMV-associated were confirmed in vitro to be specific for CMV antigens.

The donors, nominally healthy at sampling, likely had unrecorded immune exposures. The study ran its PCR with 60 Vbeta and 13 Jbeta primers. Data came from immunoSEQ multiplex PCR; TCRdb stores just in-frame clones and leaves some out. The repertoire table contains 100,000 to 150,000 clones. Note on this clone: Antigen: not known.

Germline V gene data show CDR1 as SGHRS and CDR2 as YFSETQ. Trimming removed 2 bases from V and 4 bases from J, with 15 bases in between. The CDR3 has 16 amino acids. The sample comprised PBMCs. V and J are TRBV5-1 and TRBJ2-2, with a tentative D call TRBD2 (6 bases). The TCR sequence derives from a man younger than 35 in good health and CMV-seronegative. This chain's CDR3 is CASSLRGAAGTGELFF. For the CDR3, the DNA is TGCGCCAGCAGCTTACGAGGGGCAGCGGGCACCGGGGAGCTGTTTTTT.